The 9 T cell receptor beta chains below were found in one sample sequenced in a study of cytomegalovirus exposure and HLA in healthy donors. This PCR relied on a set of 60 Vbeta primers and 13 Jbeta primers. Only in-frame clones appear in the TCRdb table, and some are missing; sequencing was by immunoSEQ multiplex PCR. This sample has about 160,000 clones; approximately 81% occur once, and the top ten carry 0.35% to 0.45%. The specimen sequenced was PBMCs. These receptors originate from a boy younger than 10 in good health and CMV-seronegative.

This clone has only one observation. The chain carries TRBV15 and TRBJ2-3; TRBD2 aligns across 11 bases. V shed 3 bases and J 7 bases; nucleotides not matched to a gene: 6. In germline, CDR1 is LNHNV, CDR2 YYDKDF (reference sequence). The CDR3 contains 15 residues. This chain's CDR3 is CATSSPSGRPNTQYF. The CDR3 DNA sequence: TGTGCCACCAGCAGCCCTAGCGGGAGGCCGAATACGCAGTATTTT.

The chain uses TRBV10-3 and TRBJ2-7; 9 bases line up with TRBD2. The CDR3 sequence is 17 residues long. Germline V gives CDR1 ENHRY, CDR2 SYGVKD. With V trimmed by 3 bases and J by 0 bases, 9 bases remained unmatched. The CDR3: CAISEGVGLATSYEQYF. CDR3 in DNA: TGTGCCATCAGTGAAGGGGTCGGACTAGCGACCTCCTACGAGCAGTACTTC.

The CDR3 spells CASSLGFSYNEQFF. The CDR3 nucleotides read TGTGCCAGCAGTTTGGGCTTCTCCTACAATGAGCAGTTCTTC. V usage is TRBV28 and J usage is TRBJ2-1; no clear D. Deletions cut 3 bases from V and 0 bases from J, with 6 bases between. The CDR3 contains 14 residues. From germline, CDR1 is MDHEN and CDR2 SYDVKM.

The rearrangement uses TRBV28 and TRBJ1-4; TRBD1 agrees at 9 bases. Trimming removed 5 bases from V and 8 bases from J; junction bases left unmatched: 9. The germline V gene encodes CDR1 MDHEN and CDR2 SYDVKM. The CDR3 has 15 residues. The CDR3, as DNA: TGTGCCAGCAGTGATACCGGGACAGGGAGGGAAAAACTGTTTTTT. Its translation is CASSDTGTGREKLFF.

The V gene is TRBV7-2, the J gene TRBJ2-3, with D maybe TRBD2 (6 bases). Germline-derived CDR1 and CDR2 are SGHTA and FQGNSA. The length of the CDR3 is 14 residues. Trimming pared 4 bases from V and 2 bases from J, leaving 10 bases between. The CDR3 sequence is CASSSGLVTDTQYF. The CDR3 DNA reads TGTGCCAGCAGCTCGGGACTTGTCACAGATACGCAGTATTTT.

V usage is TRBV5-6 and J usage is TRBJ2-1, with 12 bases aligning to TRBD2. The CDR3 consists of 16 residues. CDR1 is SGHDT, CDR2 YYEEEE, per germline. Trimming took 4 bases from V and 2 from J; bases not matched to a gene: 4. CDR3 in DNA: TGTGCCAGCAGCCGACTAGCGGGAGATACCTACAATGAGCAGTTCTTC. It translates to CASSRLAGDTYNEQFF.

The gene calls are TRBV9 and TRBJ2-2; 9 bases fit TRBD2. Germline CDR1 and CDR2: SGDLS and YYNGEE. J gave up 7 bases and V 0 bases, and 7 bases lay outside the gene matches. The CDR3 spans 16 residues. The DNA of the CDR3 is TGTGCCAGCAGCGTAGGGGCTAGCGGGAAGGGCGGGGAGCTGTTTTTT. Its translation is CASSVGASGKGGELFF.

The chain uses TRBV10-3 and TRBJ2-7; TRBD2 matches at 10 bases. CDR1 ENHRY and CDR2 SYGVKD come from the germline V gene. The CDR3 sequence is 13 residues long. V lost 10 bases to trimming and J lost 2 bases; unmatched junction nucleotides: 5. In nucleotides, the CDR3 is TGTGCCACAAGGACTAGCGGTCCCTACGAGCAGTACTTC. Amino acid sequence: CATRTSGPYEQYF.

The genes are TRBV19 and TRBJ2-1; TRBD2 aligns across 9 bases. Germline CDR1 is LNHDA and CDR2 is SQIVND (reference sequence). Germline trimming cut 4 bases from V and 7 bases from J; bases unmatched to any gene: 8. There are 15 residues in the CDR3. The chain's CDR3 is CASSTPLAGRNEQFF. CDR3 bases: TGTGCCAGTAGTACCCCGCTAGCGGGAAGGAATGAGCAGTTCTTC.